The source of this T cell receptor beta chain is a study of graft-versus-host responses after intestinal transplantation. Whole-study findings and limits: Early after transplant, HvG clones declined as circulating GvH clones peaked.

Lamina propria and intraepithelial lymphocytes were released by processing graft tissue. Notes on this clone: Its cognate antigen is unknown.

Clones were read by immunoSEQ multiplex PCR, and TCRdb kept only the in-frame ones, dropping some. The sample consists of 50,000 to 75,000 clones, about nine tenths of them appearing once. The V and J ends lost 3 bases and 2 bases respectively, with 13 bases between them. The CDR3 runs 15 residues. From germline, CDR1 is LNHDA and CDR2 SQIVND (reference sequence). The material sequenced was ileum tissue, taken 350 to 400 days after transplant. The chain joins TRBV19 to TRBJ2-5; D is tentatively TRBD1 or TRBD2 (7 bases each). This clonotype originated in a human patient who received an intestinal transplant, so some T cells may come from the graft donor. CDR3 sequence reads: CASSIGTAGQETQYF. CDR3 coding DNA: TGTGCCAGTAGTATCGGGACAGCGGGACAAGAGACCCAGTACTTC.